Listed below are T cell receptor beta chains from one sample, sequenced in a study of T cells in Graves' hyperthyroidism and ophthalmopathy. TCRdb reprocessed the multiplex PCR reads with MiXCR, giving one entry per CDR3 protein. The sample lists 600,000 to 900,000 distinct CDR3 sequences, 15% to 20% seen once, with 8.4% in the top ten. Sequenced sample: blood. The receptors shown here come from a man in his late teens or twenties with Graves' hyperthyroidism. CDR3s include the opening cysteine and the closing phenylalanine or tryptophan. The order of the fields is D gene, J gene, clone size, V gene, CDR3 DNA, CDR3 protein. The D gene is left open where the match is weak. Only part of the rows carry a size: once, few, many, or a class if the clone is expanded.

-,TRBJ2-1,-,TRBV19,TGTGCCAGTAATGGATTAGCGGACCACTACAATGAGCAGTTCTTC,CASNGLADHYNEQFF
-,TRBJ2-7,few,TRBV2,TGTGCCAGCACCGCGACCTACGAGCAGTACTTC,CASTATYEQYF
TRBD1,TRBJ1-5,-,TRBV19,TGTGCCAGTAACCCCAGGGGGGACAGCAATCAGCCCCAGCATTTT,CASNPRGDSNQPQHF
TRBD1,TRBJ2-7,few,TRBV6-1,TGTGCCAGCAGTTTTGACAGGGCCGAGCAGTACTTC,CASSFDRAEQYF
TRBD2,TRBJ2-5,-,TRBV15,TGTGCCACCAGCAGGACTAGCGGGAGGGTCATTGAAAAGACCCGGTACTTC,CATSRTSGRVIEKTRYF
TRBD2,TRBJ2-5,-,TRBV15,TGTGCCACCAGCTCCATGGGAGGGGACGGTGAGACCCAGTACTTC,CATSSMGGDGETQYF
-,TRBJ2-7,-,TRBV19,TGTGCCAGTAGTATAGTGCCCAGCCACGAGCAGTACTTC,CASSIVPSHEQYF
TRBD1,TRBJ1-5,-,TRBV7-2,TGTGCCAGTAGTGACGGACAGGGGACCTATCAACCGCCCCAGCATTTT,CASSDGQGTYQPPQHF
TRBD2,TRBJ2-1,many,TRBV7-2,TGTGCCAGCAGCTTCCCCCTCATACTAGCGGGAGGTGAGCAGTTCTTC,CASSFPLILAGGEQFF
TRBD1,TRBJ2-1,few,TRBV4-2,TGTGCCAGCAGCCGTTGGACAGGGGACTCCTACAATGAGCAGTTCTTC,CASSRWTGDSYNEQFF
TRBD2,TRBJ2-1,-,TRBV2,TGTGCCAGCAGTAATAGCGGGAAAGGTGAGCAGTTCTTC,CASSNSGKGEQFF
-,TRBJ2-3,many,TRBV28,TGTGCCAGCAGTTTCCATGCGAGCACAGATACGCAGTATTTT,CASSFHASTDTQYF
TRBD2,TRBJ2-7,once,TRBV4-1,TGCGCCAGCAGCCAAGGGGGTAGCGGGAGGATGAGCTCCTACGAGCAGTACTTC,CASSQGGSGRMSSYEQYF
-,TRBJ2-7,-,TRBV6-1,TGTGCCAGCAGTGAAGCAACGGGCTCCTACGAGCAGTACTTC,CASSEATGSYEQYF
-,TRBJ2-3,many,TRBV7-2,TGTGCCAGCAGCACCTACCCAAAAAGGGACGGCGGGACAGATACGCAGTATTTT,CASSTYPKRDGGTDTQYF
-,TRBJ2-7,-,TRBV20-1,TGCAGTGCTCAAGGCCGGGGTTACGAGCAGTACTTC,CSAQGRGYEQYF
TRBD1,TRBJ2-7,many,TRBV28,TGTGCCAGCAGTGTCTCCGGGACAGGGGACGAGCAGTACTTC,CASSVSGTGDEQYF
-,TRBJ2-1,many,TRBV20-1,TGCAGTGCTAGAGAGCCTGGGGCCAATGAGCAGTTCTTC,CSAREPGANEQFF
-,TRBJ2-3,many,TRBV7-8,TGTGCCAGCAGGCCCTTAAGGGGCTTGAGCACAGATACGCAGTATTTT,CASRPLRGLSTDTQYF
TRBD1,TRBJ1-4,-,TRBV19,TGTGCCAGTAGTATAGATGACAGGGGGGGTGAAAAACTGTTTTTT,CASSIDDRGGEKLFF
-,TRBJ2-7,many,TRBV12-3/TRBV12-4,TGTGCCAGCTGCTCCGGGGACCCCTACGAGCAGTACTTC,CASCSGDPYEQYF
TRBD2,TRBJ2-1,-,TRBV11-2,TGCGCCAGCAGCCAAGACCCGAGCTGGACTAGCGGATCCCCCAATGAGCAGTTCTTC,CASSQDPSWTSGSPNEQFF
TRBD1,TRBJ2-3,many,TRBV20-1,TGCAGTGCTAGACCCGTACGGGACAGAGCAATAACAGATACGCAGTATTTT,CSARPVRDRAITDTQYF
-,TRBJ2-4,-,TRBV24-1,TGTGCCACCAGTGATTTGAACAGTGGAAACATTCAGTACTTC,CATSDLNSGNIQYF
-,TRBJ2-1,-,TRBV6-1,TGTGCCAGCAGGATCGGTGGCTCCTACAATGAGCAGTTCTTC,CASRIGGSYNEQFF
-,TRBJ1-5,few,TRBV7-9,TGTGCCAGCAGCTCAGGCAGGGAGGGCCATCAGCCCCAGCATTTT,CASSSGREGHQPQHF
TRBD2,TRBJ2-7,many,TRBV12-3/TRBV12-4,TGTGCCAGCAGTGAAAGCGGGAGGGCTTACGAGCAGTACTTC,CASSESGRAYEQYF
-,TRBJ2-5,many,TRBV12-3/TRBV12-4,TGTGCCAGCGGCTTGACTGGGGGCCAAGAGACCCAGTACTTC,CASGLTGGQETQYF
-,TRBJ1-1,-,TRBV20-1,TGCAGTGCTAGTAGGCTTCGGACTGAAGCTTTCTTT,CSASRLRTEAFF
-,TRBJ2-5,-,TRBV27,TGTGCCAGCAGCCAAAGGGGAGAAGAGACCCAGTACTTC,CASSQRGEETQYF
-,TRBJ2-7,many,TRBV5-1,TGCGCCAGCAGCCCCGAAGGGGGTGAACTTACCTACGAGCAGTACTTC,CASSPEGGELTYEQYF
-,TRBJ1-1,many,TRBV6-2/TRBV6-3,TGTGCCAGCAGTTACTCACAGAGGAACACTGAAGCTTTCTTT,CASSYSQRNTEAFF
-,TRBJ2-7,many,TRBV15,TGTGCCACCAGCCGGGGATACGCACAGGAGACCTACGAGCAGTACTTC,CATSRGYAQETYEQYF
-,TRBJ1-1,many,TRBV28,TGTGCCAGCAGAATAACGACGCCGGCGATGGCTTTCTTT,CASRITTPAMAFF
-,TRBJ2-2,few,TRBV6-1,TGTGCCAGCCTCGACACTCTGAACACCGGGGAGCTGTTTTTT,CASLDTLNTGELFF